Listed below are T cell receptor beta chains from one sample, sequenced in a study of T cell responses to AZD1222 COVID-19 vaccine. Using immunoSEQ multiplex PCR, the repertoire was profiled, and TCRdb retains in-frame clones only, with some absent. Seen here are roughly 120,000 clones, about 87% observed once, and the top ten hold over 1.5%. Sequenced here: peripheral blood, sampled on day 0 of AZD1222 vaccination. The receptors stem from an adult in good health. Each CDR3 is given with its conserved first and last residue. The order of the fields is V gene, J gene, clone size, D gene, CDR3 DNA, CDR3 protein. D genes are given only for firm matches. Not every row has a clone size; where given, it reads once, few, many or a size class.

>TRBV29-1|TRBJ1-2|.|TRBD1
TGCAGCGTTGAGAGGTACCAGGGGGATGCCTATGGCTACACCTTC
CSVERYQGDAYGYTF
>TRBV27|TRBJ1-1|.|TRBD1
TGTGCCAGCAGGCGACAGGGGGTAACTGAAGCTTTCTTT
CASRRQGVTEAFF
>TRBV25-1|TRBJ2-7|.|.
TGTGCCAGCAGTGAGGGACGAACCGAGCAGTACTTC
CASSEGRTEQYF
>TRBV3-1/TRBV3-2|TRBJ2-1|.|TRBD1
TGTGCCAGCAGCCAAGAGTGGGACAGGCGCTACAATGAGCAGTTCTTC
CASSQEWDRRYNEQFF
>TRBV5-8|TRBJ1-2|.|.
TGTGCCAGCAGCTTGGCCTTGATGAGCGATGGCTACACCTTC
CASSLALMSDGYTF
>TRBV19|TRBJ1-1|.|TRBD1
TGTGCCAGTAGGTCCGGGACAGGGGGCTTGACTGAAGCTTTCTTT
CASRSGTGGLTEAFF
>TRBV2|TRBJ1-4|.|TRBD1
TGTGCCAGCAGTGTAGTAGGGGCACAGGGGGAAAAACTGTTTTTT
CASSVVGAQGEKLFF
>TRBV18|TRBJ2-5|few|.
TGTGCCAGCTCACCATCAGGGGCCCCGTACTTC
CASSPSGAPYF
>TRBV7-9|TRBJ2-5|.|.
TGTGCCAGCAGCCCCCGGAGGGCTAGCGCGTACCAAGAGACCCAGTACTTC
CASSPRRASAYQETQYF
>TRBV3-1/TRBV3-2|TRBJ1-5|few|.
TGTGCCAGCAGCCCTCATGATACCGGGGTTCAGCATTTT
CASSPHDTGVQHF
>TRBV20-1|TRBJ1-1|.|.
TGCAGTGCTAGAGATCGGAATGAAGCTTTCTTT
CSARDRNEAFF
>TRBV29-1|TRBJ1-1|.|TRBD1
TGCAGCGCCCTAGAGGGGGCCCCAACTGAAGCTTTCTTT
CSALEGAPTEAFF
>TRBV3-1/TRBV3-2|TRBJ1-2|.|TRBD1
TGTGCCAGCAGCCAACGGGGACAGGCGGTGGGTGGCTACACCTTC
CASSQRGQAVGGYTF
>TRBV5-1|TRBJ1-2|once|TRBD1
TGCGCCAGCAGCTTGGAGTGGACAGGGCCCTCTAACTATGGCTACACCTTC
CASSLEWTGPSNYGYTF
>TRBV29-1|TRBJ1-5|.|.
TGCAGCGTTGTGGGGGCCGTCGGTCAGCCCCAGCATTTT
CSVVGAVGQPQHF
>TRBV11-2|TRBJ2-1|.|TRBD2
TGTGCCAGCAGCCCGGGACTAGTTTACAATGAGCAGTTCTTC
CASSPGLVYNEQFF
>TRBV6-6|TRBJ1-1|few|TRBD1
TGTGCCAGCAGTTTGACAGGGGTGAAAACTGAAGCTTTCTTT
CASSLTGVKTEAFF
>TRBV5-4|TRBJ2-7|.|TRBD1
TGTGCCAGCAGCTACCACAGGGGGCGGAACTCCTACGAGCAGTACTTC
CASSYHRGRNSYEQYF
>TRBV15|TRBJ1-2|.|.
TGTGCCACCAGCAGACTGACGGAAAACTATGGCTACACCTTC
CATSRLTENYGYTF
>TRBV3-1/TRBV3-2|TRBJ1-2|.|TRBD1
TGTGCCAGCAGCCAAGATTTTTCACAGGGGGAAAATGGCTACACCTTC
CASSQDFSQGENGYTF
>TRBV7-9|TRBJ2-7|.|.
TGTGCCAGCAGCCAGTGGACACCGAGCTCCTACGAGCAGTACTTC
CASSQWTPSSYEQYF
>TRBV30|TRBJ1-2|.|.
TGTGCCTGGAGTTCCGGAAACTATGGCTACACCTTC
CAWSSGNYGYTF
>TRBV28|TRBJ2-7|few|TRBD1
TGTGCCAGCAGTTCCCTCGGCAGGGGGACCTACGAGCAGTACTTC
CASSSLGRGTYEQYF
>TRBV15|TRBJ2-3|once|TRBD2
TGTGCCACCAGCAGAGGGGGAGGGCAAGTTATAGATACGCAGTATTTT
CATSRGGGQVIDTQYF
>TRBV7-9|TRBJ2-5|.|.
TGTGCCAGCAGCTTCGGGGCGAGCGGGACAGGCGGCGATGAGACCCAGTACTTC
CASSFGASGTGGDETQYF
>TRBV19|TRBJ1-2|once|.
TGTGCCAGTAGTATAGTTCACACTCAGAACTATGGCTACACCTTC
CASSIVHTQNYGYTF
>TRBV5-6|TRBJ1-2|.|.
TGTGCCAGCAGCTTGGTCCAGCCTAACTATGGCTACACCTTC
CASSLVQPNYGYTF
>TRBV2|TRBJ1-1|.|.
TGTGCCAGCAAAACAGAGAAGAACACTGAAGCTTTCTTT
CASKTEKNTEAFF
>TRBV6-1|TRBJ2-5|.|TRBD1
TGTGCCAGCAGTGAATCGGTGGGGGACAGAGAGACCCAGTACTTC
CASSESVGDRETQYF
>TRBV7-6|TRBJ2-3|.|.
TGTGCCAGCAGCCACGCGGGGAGTTCCACAGATACGCAGTATTTT
CASSHAGSSTDTQYF
>TRBV28|TRBJ2-7|.|TRBD2
TGTGCCAGCAGTTCCCTCCCGGGGGGGGCTCGGGAGCAGTACTTC
CASSSLPGGAREQYF
>TRBV4-1|TRBJ1-2|once|.
TGCGCCAGCAGCCAAGGGGGAATTGGCAACTATGGCTACACCTTC
CASSQGGIGNYGYTF
>TRBV27|TRBJ2-7|.|TRBD1
TGTGCCAGCAGTTTGGGGACAGGGCCCTACGAGCAGTACTTC
CASSLGTGPYEQYF
>TRBV7-2|TRBJ1-5|few|.
TGTGCCAGCAGCTTAGAACCCCGACAGCCCCAGCATTTT
CASSLEPRQPQHF
>TRBV6-4|TRBJ2-3|.|TRBD2
TGTGCCAGCAGTGACTCCCCCAGCGGGGCGGTATATTTT
CASSDSPSGAVYF
>TRBV11-2|TRBJ1-2|once|TRBD1
TGTGCCAGCAGCTTAGTAGGAGGACAGGGTCGGTATGGCTACACCTTC
CASSLVGGQGRYGYTF
>TRBV7-6|TRBJ2-7|.|TRBD1
TGTGCCAGCAGCTCGACAGGGGCACCTGACGAGCAGTACTTC
CASSSTGAPDEQYF